This TCR beta chain comes out of a study of T cells in Graves' hyperthyroidism and ophthalmopathy. TCR beta CDR3 regions were amplified from RNA. The HTBI primer set served for first-round RT-PCR of the TCR CDR3. TCRdb independently ran MiXCR on the multiplex PCR reads; one entry per CDR3 protein. The sample records under 700,000 distinct CDR3 sequences, 46% being singletons. The study, taken as a whole, reports: A model built on 13 V-J features separated ophthalmopathy from stable hyperthyroidism. Blood also contained most expanded thyroid clonotypes above 0.001.

The germline gives CDR1 WNHNN, CDR2 SYGVQD (reference sequence). This CDR3 is built from 12 residues. Notes on this clonotype: What it recognizes is unknown. The junction departs from the called germline gene at one end, perhaps through a read error.

When ophthalmopathy did not progress within 18 months, Graves' hyperthyroidism was considered stable. Uncontrolled infection, other autoimmune disease, pregnancy or lactation barred patients from enrollment. This sequence originates from a woman aged 18-29 years with Graves' hyperthyroidism. The rearrangement joins TRBV10-1 to TRBJ1-2; D may be TRBD1 (6 bases). The sample was peripheral blood or thyroid tissue (not recorded which). CDR3 DNA: TGTGCCATCAGTGACCAGGGGTATGGCTACACCTTC. This translates into CAISDQGYGYTF.